The 5 T cell receptor beta chains presented below share a single source sample, sequenced in a study of early T cells in non-severe SARS-CoV-2 infection. TCRdb re-derived calls from the 5' RACE reads in MiXCR, one entry per CDR3 protein. Of roughly 34,000 distinct CDR3 sequences in the sample, roughly 4.5% were seen once. Sequenced input: whole blood. The receptors derive from an adult who was a healthcare worker with PCR-confirmed SARS-CoV-2 infection or an uninfected control (not recorded which).

In its sample, this clonotype was seen many times. The genes are TRBV27 and TRBJ2-7; tentative D call: TRBD1 (6 bases). CDR1 is MNHEY and CDR2 is SMNVEV in the germline V gene (reference sequence). Trimming shortened V by 11 bases and J by 6 bases, and 20 bases separated the two germline ends. The CDR3 has 13 residues. CDR3 sequence (DNA): TGTGCCCGGCAGGGTCCTAGAGGGGGCGAGCAGTACTTC. This translates into CARQGPRGGEQYF.

The V and J genes are TRBV2 and TRBJ2-7, with D possibly TRBD1 on 7 matching bases. Between the trimmed V and J ends, which lost 9 bases and 2 bases, there was a span of 14 bases. This CDR3 comprises 13 residues. CDR1 SNHLY and CDR2 FYNNEI come from the germline V gene. DNA of the CDR3: TGTGCCAGGTCCAGGGGGGTGACCTACGAGCAGTACTTC. This sequence encodes CARSRGVTYEQYF. Using reference TRBV2 and TRBJ2-7 for the parts outside the CDR3, the full variable domain is EPEVTQTPSHQVTQMGQEVILRCVPISNHLYFYWYRQILGQKVEFLVSFYNNEISEKSEIFDDQFSVERPDGSNFTLKIRSTKLEDSAMYFCARSRGVTYEQYFGPGTRLTVT.

This clonotype was found a few times. This rearrangement joins TRBV7-2 to TRBJ2-7; D is ambiguous. Germline assignment: CDR1 SGHTA and CDR2 FQGNSA. V lost 5 bases to trimming and J lost 3 bases, with 11 bases between them. CDR3 length equals 13 residues. The CDR3 DNA is TGTGCCAGCAGCCTAGACTGGGACTACGAGCAGTACTTC. Its protein is CASSLDWDYEQYF.

This clonotype appeared a few times. V is TRBV20-1 and J is TRBJ1-1, with D tentatively TRBD1 (5 bases). The CDR3 spans 11 residues. Germline CDR1 DFQATT, CDR2 SNEGSKA (reference sequence). CDR3 protein: CSGGRATEAFF. The CDR3 coding sequence is TGCAGCGGCGGCAGGGCCACTGAAGCTTTCTTT.

The chain links TRBV28 to TRBJ1-2; 8 bases align to TRBD1. This CDR3 has 13 residues. V dropped 4 bases and J dropped 8; count of bases not matched to a gene: 6. Germline V gives CDR1 MDHEN, CDR2 SYDVKM. The DNA of the CDR3 is TGTGCCAGCAGTTCCCGCAGGGGGCGCGGCTACACCTTC. Its translation is CASSSRRGRGYTF.